This entry concerns a single TCR beta chain. As yet, its antigen is unknown. V dropped 3 bases and J dropped 5 bases, with 7 bases sitting between them. The CDR3 runs 12 residues. The germline V gene encodes CDR1 LNHNV and CDR2 YYDKDF (reference sequence). Through a sample-barcoded 5' primer and a J-beta primer mix, a second PCR was run for about 6 to 12 cycles. Via MiXCR, TCRdb re-called the 5' RACE reads, giving one row per CDR3 protein. Of about 970,000 distinct CDR3 sequences in the sample, roughly 51% were seen once. The data belong to a study of blood T cells in healthy people across ages. Across the whole study: Template switching picked up about one barcoded beta molecule for each two T cells.

Study-level results: Changes seen in expanded clonotypes were possibly confounded by donor CMV status left unknown.

This TCR derives from a woman aged 60-75 years in good health. Input material: blood. The chain combines TRBV15 with TRBJ2-5; D is unresolved. The CDR3 sequence: CATSRHRETQYF. The CDR3 DNA follows: TGTGCCACCAGCAGGCATCGGGAGACCCAGTACTTC.